The clone carrying this TCR beta chain was counted only a few times. Its antigen is unknown. These data are taken from a study of cytomegalovirus exposure and HLA in healthy donors. Looking at the study overall: Earlier results showed almost 120 million unique TCR beta sequences derived from some 180 million T cells. Across around 400 genotyped donors, about 86% landed in the Caucasian-associated ancestry cluster.

General study results and limits: Specific recognition of CMV antigens was confirmed in vitro for a few chains (all CMV-associated). Within the data, a cluster of highly shared sequence variants was likely a sequencing artifact.

It was with 60 Vbeta and 13 Jbeta primers that the PCR ran. The data were produced by immunoSEQ multiplex PCR, yet TCRdb's version contains in-frame clones alone and is incomplete. The repertoire holds approximately 88,000 clones, with approximately 80% as singletons. The CDR3 has 16 residues. Germline CDR1 reads LNHDA; CDR2 reads SQIVND (reference sequence). J lost 1 base, V lost 4 bases, and 7 bases had no gene match. The sequence derives from a man aged 18 to 29 in good health and CMV-seronegative. Sequencing used PBMCs. The rearrangement uses TRBV19 and TRBJ1-5, with 7 bases fitting TRBD1. The DNA of the CDR3 is TGTGCCAGTAGTACTCCAGGGGGACCCAGCAATCAGCCCCAGCATTTT. It specifies CASSTPGGPSNQPQHF.